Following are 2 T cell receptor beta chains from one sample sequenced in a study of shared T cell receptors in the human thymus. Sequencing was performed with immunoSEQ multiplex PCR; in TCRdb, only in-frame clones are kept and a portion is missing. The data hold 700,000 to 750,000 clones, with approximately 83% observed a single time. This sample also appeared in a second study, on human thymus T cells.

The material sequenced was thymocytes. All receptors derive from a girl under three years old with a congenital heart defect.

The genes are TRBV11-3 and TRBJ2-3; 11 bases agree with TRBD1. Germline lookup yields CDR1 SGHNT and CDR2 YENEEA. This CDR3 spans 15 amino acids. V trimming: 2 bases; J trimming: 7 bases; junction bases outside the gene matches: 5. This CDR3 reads CASSLRGQGENTQYF. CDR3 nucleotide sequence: TGTGCCAGCAGCTTACGGGGACAGGGGGAGAATACGCAGTATTTT.

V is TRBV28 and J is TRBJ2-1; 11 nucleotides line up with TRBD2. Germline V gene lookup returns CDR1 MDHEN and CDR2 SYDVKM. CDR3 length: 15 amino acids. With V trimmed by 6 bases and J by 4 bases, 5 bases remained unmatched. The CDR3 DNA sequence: TGTGCCAGCAGCGGACTAGCGGGTTCGTACAATGAGCAGTTCTTC. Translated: CASSGLAGSYNEQFF.